This T cell receptor (beta chain) was found in a study of shared clonotypes between healthy human individuals. CD45RA-negative memory and CD45RA+ naive subsets were split from the CD4+ cells. Deep was the level at which the assay was run. Sorted-subset replicate PCR reactions contained 200 ng DNA, corresponding to tens of thousands of T cell genomes. Produced via immunoSEQ multiplex PCR; TCRdb's table is partial and in-frame only. This sample yields about 1 million clones, of which approximately 68% are seen a single time; about 1.5% belongs to the top ten. Study results and limitations: Larger richness was generally estimated for naive than memory subsets.

Comment on this clone: The antigen remains unidentified.

The CDR3 is 15 amino acids. The V and J ends lost 7 bases and 11 bases respectively, with 26 bases between them. From germline, CDR1 is MNHNS and CDR2 SASEGT. Sequenced material: memory CD4+ T cells sorted from blood. The subset here: CD45RA-negative fraction. This receptor was taken from a man aged 18 to 30 in good health. The V gene is TRBV6-1, the J gene TRBJ1-1; D call uncertain. This CDR3 reads CASNPPPPGLLVAFF. DNA of the CDR3: TGTGCCAGCAATCCCCCACCCCCCGGGCTCTTGGTGGCTTTCTTT.